This T cell receptor (beta chain) emerged from a study of blood T cell repertoires in COVID-19 (TCRdb year 2020). In the study overall: Samples covering the acute and convalescent phases of COVID-19 were provided by collaborators in the United States, Italy and Spain. Deeply sampled blood TCRbeta repertoires from subjects exposed to, actively infected with, or recovered from COVID-19 were included in the dataset. Where available, HLA class I and class II types were obtained from metadata supplied by the sample provider rather than from assay-based typing. The samples were drawn from two sources: the first 160 participants of the ongoing ImmuneRACE study, and 1,200 or so subjects contributed by 6 global collaborators. The prospective study material was composed of cDNA or gDNA derived from T cells, B-cell-depleted T cells, or PBMCs. Nearly every sample came with metadata listing a de-identified subject ID, COVID-19 status, age in years and sex. The repertoires were released in a freely available public database intended as a resource for research on the immune response to SARS-CoV-2. Broader findings and caveats from the paper: The quantity of clinical and demographic metadata differed by source and by participant and was supplied without curation.

The immunoSEQ Assay, a bias-controlled multiplex PCR, was used to amplify TCRbeta CDR3 regions from genomic DNA. The authors' analysis ran thus. Within the assay, amplification of reference gene primers was used to estimate how many nucleated cells each sample contained. Sequence reads were collapsed and filtered to measure the absolute abundance of every unique TCRbeta CDR3 rearrangement. Productive Simpson clonality was computed per sample as the square root of Simpson's diversity index over productive rearrangements. TCRdb provides this immuneACCESS table in a form limited to in-frame rearrangements. Some clones are lacking; in checked studies, under half of them reflect an unresolved V gene, and why the rest are absent is not known. D and trimming were read from the DNA, whereas the V and J calls and clone size are those reported in that table. The sample table records hundreds of thousands of clones; less than 90% of these occur just once. Less than 9% of the sample belongs to the ten largest clones.

Based on the germline V gene, the CDR1 and CDR2 sequences are SGHRS and YFSETQ. The CDR3 holds 15 amino acids from the cysteine to the phenylalanine. CDR3 DNA is the only sequence kept; it has 45 bases, read in frame from the first base. Deletion took 4 bases off V and 4 bases off J, with a span of 16 bases between the germline ends. Regarding this clone: It has no known antigen specificity. There are no base qualities to consult, and no much larger clone falls within one base.

One collaborating source in Seattle enrolled patients while the patients were actively infected and followed the patients over time throughout the course of disease. Each collaborating institution followed its own protocols to collect whole blood in K2EDTA tubes. For TCRbeta analysis, collaborator samples were shipped as frozen whole blood, as isolated PBMCs, or as DNA extracted from either sample type. The TCR comes from a woman between 50 and 59 years old with COVID-19, enrolled during active disease. Material: peripheral blood. The receptor chain draws on TRBV5-1 and TRBJ2-3; possibly the D gene is TRBD2, per 6 matching bases. The DNA is as follows: TGCGCCAGCAGCCGGGGACTTCCAAGTGCAGATACGCAGTATTTT. Its protein reads: CASSRGLPSADTQYF.